This entry lists 3 T cell receptor beta chains sequenced from one sample in a study of regulatory T cells in long-lasting Graves disease. The time point: newly diagnosed GD, antithyroid drugs for less than 3 months. From PBMCs, RNA was extracted and then used to make the TCR library. Construction of the TCR beta libraries employed iRepertoire HTBI primers in conjunction with Arm-PCR of CDR3 regions. One entry per CDR3 protein, called by TCRdb with MiXCR from the multiplex PCR reads. The data hold over 500,000 distinct CDR3 sequences, with roughly 15% observed a single time. These data also formed part of another study, on T cells in Graves' hyperthyroidism and ophthalmopathy.

The sample consisted of peripheral blood mononuclear cells (PBMCs), taken at new diagnosis, from a patient treated with antithyroid drugs. These receptors came from a woman younger than 45 with Graves disease.

This clonotype was detected a few times. The J gene is TRBJ1-4, the V gene TRBV11-2; 9 bases line up with TRBD1. The CDR3 consists of 16 residues. In germline, CDR1 is SGHAT, CDR2 FQNNGV. Trimming at V came to 4 bases and at J to 8 bases, leaving 11 bases not matched to a gene. CDR3 residues: CASSSLPGQGDEKLFF. CDR3 nucleotide sequence: TGTGCCAGCAGCTCTCTACCGGGACAGGGAGACGAAAAACTGTTTTTT. Using reference TRBV11-2 and TRBJ1-4 for the parts outside the CDR3, the full variable domain is EAGVAQSPRYKIIEKRQSVAFWCNPISGHATLYWYQQILGQGPKLLIQFQNNGVVDDSQLPKDRFSAERLKGVDSTLKIQPAKLEDSAVYLCASSSLPGQGDEKLFFGSGTQLSVL.

The chain employs TRBV18 and TRBJ1-6, with TRBD1 matching 7 bases. The junction had 8 bases not matched to a gene; V was cut back by 5 bases and J by 10 bases. This CDR3 has 14 amino acids. Germline loops: CDR1 KGHSH, CDR2 LQKENI. The CDR3 nucleotides read TGTGCCAGCTCATTACGACAGGGAGAGTCACCCCTCCACTTT. Its translation: CASSLRQGESPLHF.

This chain connects TRBV20-1 to TRBJ2-3; TRBD2 agrees at 13 bases. Matching the DNA end better, TRBJ2-1 makes the J call doubtful. Germline CDR1 reads DFQATT; CDR2 reads SNEGSKA (reference sequence). The CDR3 extends over 14 amino acids. The CDR3 DNA follows: TGCAGTGCTGCGACTAGCGGGAGGCAGTACGAGCAGTTCTTC. Translated, it gives CSAATSGRQYEQFF.